This T cell receptor (beta chain) comes out of a study of T cells in Graves' hyperthyroidism and ophthalmopathy. Study-wide background: Peripheral blood was taken when the disease was first diagnosed, before any treatment began.

Broader study findings: Most expanded thyroid clonotypes above 0.001 recurred in blood.

This clonotype came up many times. Its antigen is as yet unknown. TCR beta CDR3 regions were amplified from RNA transcripts. TCR CDR3 regions were first amplified by RT-PCR with HTBI primers. TCRdb recomputed calls from the multiplex PCR reads with MiXCR, one row per CDR3 protein. This table holds about 420,000 distinct CDR3 sequences, approximately 13% found once. Source material: blood. This sequence originates from a young woman with Graves' hyperthyroidism.

Here the CDR3 DNA reads TGTGCCAGCAGTTTATCGGCGGGGATGAACACTGAAGCTTTCTTT. The encoded protein is CASSLSAGMNTEAFF. The rearrangement uses TRBV28 and TRBJ1-1; no firm D call. The CDR3 covers 15 residues. V shed 1 base and J shed 0 bases, with 9 bases lying between them. Germline CDR1 and CDR2: MDHEN and SYDVKM.